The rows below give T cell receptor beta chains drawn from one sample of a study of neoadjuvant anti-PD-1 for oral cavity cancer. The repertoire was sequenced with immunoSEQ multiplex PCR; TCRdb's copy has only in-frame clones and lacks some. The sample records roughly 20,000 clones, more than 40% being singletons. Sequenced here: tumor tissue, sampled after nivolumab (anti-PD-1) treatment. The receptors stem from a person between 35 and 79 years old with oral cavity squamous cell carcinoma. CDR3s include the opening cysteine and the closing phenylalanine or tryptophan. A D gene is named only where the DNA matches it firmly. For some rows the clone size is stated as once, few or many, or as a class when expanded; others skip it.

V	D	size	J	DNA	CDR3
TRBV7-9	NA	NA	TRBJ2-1	TGTGCCAGCAGCTTAGACCCCTCTAGCAAAGAGCAGTTCTTC	CASSLDPSSKEQFF
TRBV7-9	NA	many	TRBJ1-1	TGTGCCAGCAGCTACAGCGAGAACACTGAAGCTTTCTTT	CASSYSENTEAFF
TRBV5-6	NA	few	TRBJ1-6	TGTGCCAGCAGCTTGGCGGACCTAAGTTCACCCCTCCACTTT	CASSLADLSSPLHF
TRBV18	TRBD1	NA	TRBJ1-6	TGTGCCAGCTCACCCCCGGGACAGCTAAATTCACCCCTCCACTTT	CASSPPGQLNSPLHF
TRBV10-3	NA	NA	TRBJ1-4	TGTGCCATCAGTGAGTCGGCGCAGGAAAAACTGTTTTTT	CAISESAQEKLFF
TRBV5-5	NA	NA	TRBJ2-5	TGTGCCAGCAGCTCGGGACGGCGAGAGACCCAGTACTTC	CASSSGRRETQYF
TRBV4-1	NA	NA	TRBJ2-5	TGCGCCAGCAGCCAGCGACACCAAGAGACCCAGTACTTC	CASSQRHQETQYF
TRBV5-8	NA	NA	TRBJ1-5	TGTGCCAGCAGTCTTGGACGAAATCAGCCCCAGCATTTT	CASSLGRNQPQHF
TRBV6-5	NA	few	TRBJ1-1	TGTGCCAGCAGTTACGCAGGGGAAGGCACTGAAGCTTTCTTT	CASSYAGEGTEAFF
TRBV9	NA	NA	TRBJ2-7	TGTGCCAGCAGCGTAGAGGGACTCCCACACTACGAGCAGTACTTC	CASSVEGLPHYEQYF
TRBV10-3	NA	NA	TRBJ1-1	TGTGCCATCAGTGAGGTGAGTTTGGACACTGAAGCTTTCTTT	CAISEVSLDTEAFF
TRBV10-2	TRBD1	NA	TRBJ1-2	TGCGCCAGCAGTAAGGACAGGGCGTCCGGCTACACCTTC	CASSKDRASGYTF
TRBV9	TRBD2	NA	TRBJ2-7	TGTGCCAGCAGCGGCGGGGGGTCGAAACGGGGTGGCTACGAGCAGTACTTC	CASSGGGSKRGGYEQYF
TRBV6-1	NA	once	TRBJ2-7	TGTGCCAGCAGTAAAACGTTCTACGAGCAGTACTTC	CASSKTFYEQYF
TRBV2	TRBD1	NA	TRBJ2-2	TGTGCCAGCAGCGTACAGGGGATCGGGGAGCTGTTTTTT	CASSVQGIGELFF
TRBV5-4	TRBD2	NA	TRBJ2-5	TGTGCCAGCAGCCTAGGACTAGCGGGGGGGTGGGAGACCCAGTACTTC	CASSLGLAGGWETQYF
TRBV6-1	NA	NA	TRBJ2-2	TGTGCCAGCAGTGGAAAAGCCACCGGGGAGCTGTTTTTT	CASSGKATGELFF
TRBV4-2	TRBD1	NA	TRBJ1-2	TGTGCCAGCAGCCAACCCTCCGTTGGACAGGGTGACTATGGCTACACCTTC	CASSQPSVGQGDYGYTF
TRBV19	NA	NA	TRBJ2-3	TGTGCCAGTAGTATTCTGGACACAGATACGCAGTATTTT	CASSILDTDTQYF
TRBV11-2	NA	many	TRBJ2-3	TGTGCCAGCAGCCTGGCGGGCACAGATACGCAGTATTTT	CASSLAGTDTQYF